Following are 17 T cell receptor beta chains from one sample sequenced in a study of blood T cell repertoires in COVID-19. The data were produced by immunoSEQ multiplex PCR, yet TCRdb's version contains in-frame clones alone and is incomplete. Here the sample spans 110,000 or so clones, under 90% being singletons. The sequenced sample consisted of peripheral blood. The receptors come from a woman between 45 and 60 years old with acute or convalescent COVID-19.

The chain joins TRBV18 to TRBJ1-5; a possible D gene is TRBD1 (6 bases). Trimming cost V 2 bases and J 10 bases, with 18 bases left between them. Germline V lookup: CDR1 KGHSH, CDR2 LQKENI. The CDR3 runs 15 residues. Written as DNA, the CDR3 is TGTGCCAGCTCACCAAACAGGGCCCAGGGTGAACCCCAGCATTTT. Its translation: CASSPNRAQGEPQHF.

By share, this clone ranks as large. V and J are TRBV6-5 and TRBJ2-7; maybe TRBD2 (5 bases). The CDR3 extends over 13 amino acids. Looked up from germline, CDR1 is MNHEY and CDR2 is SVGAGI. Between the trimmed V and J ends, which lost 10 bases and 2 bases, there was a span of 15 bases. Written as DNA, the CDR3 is TGTGCCACCCGATGGCTAGCTCCCTACGAGCAGTACTTC. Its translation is CATRWLAPYEQYF.

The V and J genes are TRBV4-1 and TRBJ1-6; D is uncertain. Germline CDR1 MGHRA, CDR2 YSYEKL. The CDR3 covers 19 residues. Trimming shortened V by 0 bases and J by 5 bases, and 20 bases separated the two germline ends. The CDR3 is CASSQDLVGEFSNNSPLHF. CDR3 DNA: TGCGCCAGCAGCCAAGACCTGGTGGGCGAGTTCTCTAATAATTCACCCCTCCACTTT.

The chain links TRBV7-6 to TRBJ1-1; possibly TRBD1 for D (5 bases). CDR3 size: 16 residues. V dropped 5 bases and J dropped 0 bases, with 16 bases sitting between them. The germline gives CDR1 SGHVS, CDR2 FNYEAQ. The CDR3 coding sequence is TGTGCCAGCAGCCTAGACAGACCAGCTATGAACACTGAAGCTTTCTTT. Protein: CASSLDRPAMNTEAFF.

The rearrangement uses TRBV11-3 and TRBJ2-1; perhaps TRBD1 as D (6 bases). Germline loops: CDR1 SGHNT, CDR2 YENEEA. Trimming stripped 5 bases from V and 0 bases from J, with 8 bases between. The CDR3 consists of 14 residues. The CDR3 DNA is TGTGCCAGCAGCAGGGGGAGCTCCTACAATGAGCAGTTCTTC. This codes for CASSRGSSYNEQFF.

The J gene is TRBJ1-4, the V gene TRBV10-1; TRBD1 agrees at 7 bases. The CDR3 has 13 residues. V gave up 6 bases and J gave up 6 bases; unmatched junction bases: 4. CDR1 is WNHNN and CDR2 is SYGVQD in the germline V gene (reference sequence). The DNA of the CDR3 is TGCGCCAGCAGCGGGACAGCCGATGAAAAACTGTTTTTT. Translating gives CASSGTADEKLFF.

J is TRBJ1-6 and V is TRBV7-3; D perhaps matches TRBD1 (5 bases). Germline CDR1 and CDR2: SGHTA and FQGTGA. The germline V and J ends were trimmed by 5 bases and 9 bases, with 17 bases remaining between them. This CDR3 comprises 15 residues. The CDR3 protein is CASSQSGGEGSPLHF. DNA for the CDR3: TGTGCCAGCAGCCAGAGCGGGGGGGAGGGTTCACCCCTCCACTTT.

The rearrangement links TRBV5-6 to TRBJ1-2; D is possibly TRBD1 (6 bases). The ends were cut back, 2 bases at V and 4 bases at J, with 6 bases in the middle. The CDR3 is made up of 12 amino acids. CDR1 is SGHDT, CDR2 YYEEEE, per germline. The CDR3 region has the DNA TGTGCCAGCAGCTTCAGGGGCTATGGCTACACCTTC. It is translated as CASSFRGYGYTF.

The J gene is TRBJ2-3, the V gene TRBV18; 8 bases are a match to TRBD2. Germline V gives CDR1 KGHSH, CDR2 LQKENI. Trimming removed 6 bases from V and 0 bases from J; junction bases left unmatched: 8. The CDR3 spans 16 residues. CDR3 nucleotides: TGTGCCAGCTCCCCCACCCAGCGGGGGAGCACAGATACGCAGTATTTT. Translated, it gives CASSPTQRGSTDTQYF.

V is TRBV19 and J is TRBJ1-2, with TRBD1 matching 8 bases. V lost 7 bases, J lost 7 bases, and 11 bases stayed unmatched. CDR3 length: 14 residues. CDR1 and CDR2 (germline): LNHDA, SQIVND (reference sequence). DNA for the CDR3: TGTGCCAGTACCACGGACAGGGTAGCTTTTGGCTACACCTTC. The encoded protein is CASTTDRVAFGYTF. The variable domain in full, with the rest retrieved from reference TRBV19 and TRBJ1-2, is DGGITQSPKYLFRKEGQNVTLSCEQNLNHDAMYWYRQDPGQGLRLIYYSQIVNDFQKGDIAEGYSVSREKKESFPLTVTSAQKNPTAFYLCASTTDRVAFGYTFGSGTRLTVV.

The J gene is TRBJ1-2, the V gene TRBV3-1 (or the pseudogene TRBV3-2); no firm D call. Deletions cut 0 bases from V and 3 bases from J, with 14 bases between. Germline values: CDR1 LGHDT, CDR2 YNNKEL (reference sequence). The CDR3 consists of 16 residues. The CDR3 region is CASSQEAVVGYYGYTF. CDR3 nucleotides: TGTGCCAGCAGCCAAGAGGCTGTGGTTGGTTACTATGGCTACACCTTC.

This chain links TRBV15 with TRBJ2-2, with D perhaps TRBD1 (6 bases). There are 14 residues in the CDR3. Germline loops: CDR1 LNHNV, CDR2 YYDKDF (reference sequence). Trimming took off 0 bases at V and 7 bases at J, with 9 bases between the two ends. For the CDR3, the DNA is TGTGCCACCAGCAGAGAGACAGGTCTCGGGGAGCTGTTTTTT. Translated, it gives CATSRETGLGELFF. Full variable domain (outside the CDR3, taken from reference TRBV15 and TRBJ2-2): DAMVIQNPRYQVTQFGKPVTLSCSQTLNHNVMYWYQQKSSQAPKLLFHYYDKDFNNEADTPDNFQSRRPNTSFCFLDIRSPGLGDTAMYLCATSRETGLGELFFGEGSRLTVL.

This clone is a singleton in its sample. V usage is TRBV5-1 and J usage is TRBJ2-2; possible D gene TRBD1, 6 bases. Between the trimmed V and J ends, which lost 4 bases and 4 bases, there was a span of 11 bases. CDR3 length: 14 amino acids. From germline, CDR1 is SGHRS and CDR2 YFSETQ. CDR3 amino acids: CASSKGEGTGELFF. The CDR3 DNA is TGCGCCAGCAGCAAGGGGGAAGGCACCGGGGAGCTGTTTTTT.

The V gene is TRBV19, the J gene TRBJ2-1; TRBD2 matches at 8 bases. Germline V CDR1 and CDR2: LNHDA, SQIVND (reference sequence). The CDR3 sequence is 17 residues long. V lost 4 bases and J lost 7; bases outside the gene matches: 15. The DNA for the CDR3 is TGTGCCAGTAGTACCTCCTCACGGGGGGGCGGAAGGAATGAGCAGTTCTTC. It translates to CASSTSSRGGGRNEQFF. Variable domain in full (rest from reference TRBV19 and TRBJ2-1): DGGITQSPKYLFRKEGQNVTLSCEQNLNHDAMYWYRQDPGQGLRLIYYSQIVNDFQKGDIAEGYSVSREKKESFPLTVTSAQKNPTAFYLCASSTSSRGGGRNEQFFGPGTRLTVL.

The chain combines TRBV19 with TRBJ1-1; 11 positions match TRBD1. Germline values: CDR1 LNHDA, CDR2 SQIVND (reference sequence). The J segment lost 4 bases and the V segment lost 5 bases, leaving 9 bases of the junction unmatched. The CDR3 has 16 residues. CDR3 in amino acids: CASSSGQGAEGTEAFF. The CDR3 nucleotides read TGTGCCAGTAGTTCAGGACAGGGGGCTGAAGGCACTGAAGCTTTCTTT.

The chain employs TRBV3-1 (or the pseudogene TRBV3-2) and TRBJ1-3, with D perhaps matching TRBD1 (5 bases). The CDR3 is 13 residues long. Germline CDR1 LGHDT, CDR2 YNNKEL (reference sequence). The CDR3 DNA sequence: TGTGCTACGACAGCTCACTCTGGAAACACCATATATTTT. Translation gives CATTAHSGNTIYF.

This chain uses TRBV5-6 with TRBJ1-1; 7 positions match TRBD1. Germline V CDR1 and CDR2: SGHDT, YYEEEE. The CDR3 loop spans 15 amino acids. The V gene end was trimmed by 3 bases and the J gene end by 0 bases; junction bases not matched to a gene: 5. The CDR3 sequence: CASSSRGRVNTEAFF. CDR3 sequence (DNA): TGTGCCAGCAGCTCCAGGGGGAGAGTGAACACTGAAGCTTTCTTT.